A selection of T cell receptor beta chains follows, all from one sample in a study of shared clonotypes between healthy human individuals. The repertoire was sequenced with immunoSEQ multiplex PCR; TCRdb's copy has only in-frame clones and lacks some. Of 2 million to 2.5 million clones listed, approximately 94% are singletons. The sequencing input was naive CD4+ T cells sorted from blood. These TCRs come from a man between 18 and 35 years old in good health. Each CDR3 is given with its conserved first and last residue. D genes are given only for firm matches. Clone size is shown for a subset of rows, as once, few, many or a class of expanded clone.

TRBD2,once,TRBJ2-5,TRBV18,TGTGCCAGCTCACCAGCTCCTAGCGGGACCCAGTACTTC,CASSPAPSGTQYF
-,-,TRBJ1-6,TRBV7-2,TGTGCCAGCAGCCCTCAGGGGAATTCACCCCTCCACTTT,CASSPQGNSPLHF
-,-,TRBJ2-7,TRBV11-2,TGTGCCAGCACCCGGACCGATCAAAGCTCCTACGAGCAGTACTTC,CASTRTDQSSYEQYF
-,few,TRBJ1-4,TRBV6-6,TGTGCCAGCAGTTTTTTAGATCAGGGACGAAAACTGTTTTTT,CASSFLDQGRKLFF
TRBD1,-,TRBJ1-5,TRBV4-3,TGCGCCAGCAGCCAAGGCACCGGACAGGGAGGCCAGCCCCAGCATTTT,CASSQGTGQGGQPQHF
-,-,TRBJ1-3,TRBV9,TGTGCCAGCAGCGCCCTCGGCAGGGATGGAAACACCATATATTTT,CASSALGRDGNTIYF
-,-,TRBJ2-7,TRBV7-9,TGTGCCAGCAGCTTAGAGGGGGGCCCCCACGAGCAGTACTTC,CASSLEGGPHEQYF
-,-,TRBJ2-1,TRBV7-2,TGTGCCAGCACCCGTGATGGGGAAGGGTACAATGAGCAGTTCTTC,CASTRDGEGYNEQFF
-,-,TRBJ2-3,TRBV5-6,TGTGCCAGCAGCTTGAATCTGGGAGACGGCACAGATACGCAGTATTTT,CASSLNLGDGTDTQYF
-,-,TRBJ1-2,TRBV30,TGTGCCTGGGCGGAATCTCGGATTGGCTACACCTTC,CAWAESRIGYTF
-,once,TRBJ1-2,TRBV29-1,TGCAGCGGTGGAGGGGTGAGCGGCTACACCTTC,CSGGGVSGYTF
-,-,TRBJ1-4,TRBV6-5,TGTGCCAGCAGGGAAGGGGCGAGTGAAAAACTGTTTTTT,CASREGASEKLFF
TRBD1,-,TRBJ2-3,TRBV7-9,TGTGCCAGCAGCACTGGACAGGGGTGGACCACAGATACGCAGTATTTT,CASSTGQGWTTDTQYF
-,-,TRBJ1-4,TRBV30,TGTGCCTGGAGTCGGGGCAGCTTATTTGAAAAACTGTTTTTT,CAWSRGSLFEKLFF
-,-,TRBJ2-7,TRBV6-6,TGTGCCAGCAGTTATGAGGGCAGGGGCTACGAGCAGTACTTC,CASSYEGRGYEQYF
-,few,TRBJ1-2,TRBV7-9,TGTGCCAGCAGCTCCGGGTATGGCTACACCTTC,CASSSGYGYTF
TRBD1,-,TRBJ1-5,TRBV5-8,TGTGCCAGCAGCCGATCAGCCGGGACAGGGGACCTTCAGCCCCAGCATTTT,CASSRSAGTGDLQPQHF
TRBD1,-,TRBJ1-2,TRBV2,TGTGCCAGCGGGGACAGGTTCTATGGCTACACCTTC,CASGDRFYGYTF
TRBD1,-,TRBJ2-3,TRBV5-1,TGCGCCAGCAGCTTACAGGGGGTTAGCACAGATACGCAGTATTTT,CASSLQGVSTDTQYF
-,-,TRBJ2-2,TRBV2,TGTGCCAGCAACTTTGTGGGGCCTCACACCGGGGAGCTGTTTTTT,CASNFVGPHTGELFF
-,-,TRBJ2-7,TRBV7-8,TGTGCCAGCAGCCCGGACAGAGCCTACGAGCAGTACTTC,CASSPDRAYEQYF
-,-,TRBJ2-3,TRBV29-1,TGCAGCGTTGAAGATTGGAAGAAAACGCAGTATTTT,CSVEDWKKTQYF
-,-,TRBJ1-1,TRBV30,TGTGCCTGGACAGGGCGTAACACTGAAGCTTTCTTT,CAWTGRNTEAFF
-,-,TRBJ2-7,TRBV7-2,TGTGCCAGCAGCTCTAAGTACGAGCAGTACTTC,CASSSKYEQYF
-,-,TRBJ1-1,TRBV2,TGTGCCAGCAGTGAGCGTCCCCTTGGGGGCACTGAAGCTTTCTTT,CASSERPLGGTEAFF
-,-,TRBJ1-4,TRBV5-7,TGTGCCAGCAGCTCGGGACTCCATAATGAAAAACTGTTTTTT,CASSSGLHNEKLFF